Below, 4 T cell receptor beta chains from the same sample are listed, as sequenced in a study of blood T cell repertoires in COVID-19. Using immunoSEQ multiplex PCR, the repertoire was profiled, and TCRdb retains in-frame clones only, with some absent. The sample includes approximately 300,000 clones, 89% of them seen just once. Sequencing input: peripheral blood. The receptors here all came from a man between 18 and 29 years old who had recovered from COVID-19.

This chain joins TRBV7-9 and TRBJ1-1; possibly TRBD1 for D (6 bases). The germline V gene has CDR1 SEHNR and CDR2 FQNEAQ (reference sequence). V dropped 2 bases and J dropped 0 bases, with 7 bases sitting between them. This CDR3 spans 14 amino acids. As DNA, the CDR3 is TGTGCCAGCAGCTTATCAGGGGTGAACACTGAAGCTTTCTTT. Its translation is CASSLSGVNTEAFF.

This clone has only one observation. V and J are TRBV30 and TRBJ2-6; D is unresolved. This CDR3 spans 14 amino acids. Trimming cost V 3 bases and J 2 bases, with 8 bases left between them. Germline loops: CDR1 GTSNPN, CDR2 SVGIG (reference sequence). The CDR3 here is CAWSPSAGANVLTF. The DNA of the CDR3 is TGTGCCTGGAGCCCCTCCGCTGGGGCCAACGTCCTGACTTTC. The full variable domain, rest sourced from reference TRBV30 and TRBJ2-6, is SQTIHQWPATLVQPVGSPLSLECTVEGTSNPNLYWYRQAAGRGLQLLFYSVGIGQISSEVPQNLSASRPQDRQFILSSKKLLLSDSGFYLCAWSPSAGANVLTFGAGSRLTVL.

This clone was seen more than once but under ten times. V is TRBV4-2 and J is TRBJ2-2; TRBD1 aligns across 7 bases. The CDR3 runs 17 residues. CDR1 and CDR2 (germline): LGHNA, YNFKEQ. The V and J ends lost 4 bases and 1 base, in that order; junction bases with no gene match: 9. The CDR3 bases are TGTGCCAGCAGCCTTAGGGGTCGGGACAGGAACACCGGGGAGCTGTTTTTT. As protein: CASSLRGRDRNTGELFF.

The rearrangement joins TRBV3-1 (or the pseudogene TRBV3-2) to TRBJ1-2, with D maybe TRBD1 (5 bases). Germline CDR1 reads LGHDT; CDR2 reads YNNKEL (reference sequence). Trimming shortened V by 3 bases and J by 8 bases, and 16 bases separated the two germline ends. CDR3 length: 14 residues. CDR3 region: CASSQRTWGEGYTF. The CDR3 nucleotides read TGTGCCAGCAGCCAGAGGACATGGGGTGAGGGCTACACCTTC.